The 17 T cell receptor beta chains given below trace back to one sample, sequenced in a study of CD8 T cells in ankylosing spondylitis. For these receptors, no antigen is known. Points from the study as a whole: Typical of ankylosing spondylitis blood, it appeared, was a TCR beta motif of several highly homologous variants.

One entry per CDR3 protein, called by TCRdb with MiXCR from the 5' RACE reads. The sample contains hundreds of thousands of distinct CDR3 sequences, 26% of which appear only once. The specimen sequenced was blood, either unsorted or a sorted T cell fraction (not recorded which). The receptors here all came from a male donor with ankylosing spondylitis.

The gene calls are TRBV24-1 and TRBJ2-1; D not certain. V lost 0 bases and J 7 bases, leaving 6 bases between the germline ends. The germline CDR1 and CDR2 sequences are KGHDR and SFDVKD. CDR3 length equals 13 residues. CDR3 in amino acids: CATSDLGRNEQFF. The CDR3 DNA follows: TGTGCCACCAGTGATTTGGGCCGAAATGAGCAGTTCTTC.

The V and J genes are TRBV19 and TRBJ2-1; tentative D call: TRBD1 (6 bases). The CDR3 consists of 14 residues. V was trimmed by 3 bases and J by 7 bases, leaving 13 bases between them. Germline-derived CDR1 and CDR2 are LNHDA and SQIVND (reference sequence). CDR3 protein: CASSILGGRNEQFF. CDR3 nucleotide sequence: TGTGCCAGTAGTATCCTAGGGGGTCGGAATGAGCAGTTCTTC.

This rearrangement joins TRBV15 to TRBJ2-5, with 9 nucleotides matching TRBD1. Germline V gene lookup returns CDR1 LNHNV and CDR2 YYDKDF (reference sequence). This CDR3 spans 13 amino acids. V was pared by 6 bases and J by 5 bases, with 4 bases of the junction left unmatched. CDR3 sequence: CATRDRGWETQYF. The CDR3 region has the DNA TGTGCCACCAGGGACAGGGGATGGGAGACCCAGTACTTC. Filled out from reference TRBV15 and TRBJ2-5, the complete variable domain reads DAMVIQNPRYQVTQFGKPVTLSCSQTLNHNVMYWYQQKSSQAPKLLFHYYDKDFNNEADTPDNFQSRRPNTSFCFLDIRSPGLGDTAMYLCATRDRGWETQYFGPGTRLLVL.

This clonotype showed up just a few times. The chain carries TRBV12-3 or TRBV12-4 and TRBJ1-5; D uncertain. The CDR3 spans 14 residues. V was pared by 3 bases and J by 5 bases, with 11 bases between. The CDR3 here is CASSFSGRDQPQHF. Here the CDR3 DNA reads TGTGCCAGCAGTTTTTCGGGAAGGGATCAGCCCCAGCATTTT.

The chain joins TRBV7-6 to TRBJ1-6; 9 positions match TRBD1. The CDR3 has 15 amino acids. After removal of 1 base from V and 13 bases from J, the junction contained 8 bases not matched to a gene. Germline V lookup: CDR1 SGHVS, CDR2 FNYEAQ. The CDR3 coding sequence is TGTGCCAGCAGCTTAGGGACAGGGGCCCAGGGTCCCCTCCACTTT. Amino acid sequence: CASSLGTGAQGPLHF.

The CDR3 coding sequence is TGCAGTGCTAGGGACGTTATGAGCAATCAGCCCCAGCATTTT. Protein: CSARDVMSNQPQHF. This chain connects TRBV20-1 to TRBJ1-5; D not resolved. The CDR3 totals 14 residues. The V gene lost 3 bases and the J gene lost 1 base, with 10 bases spanning the gap. Germline values: CDR1 DFQATT, CDR2 SNEGSKA (reference sequence).

This clonotype turned up a few times. The gene calls are TRBV5-1 and TRBJ1-1; D ambiguous. Germline assignment: CDR1 SGHRS and CDR2 YFSETQ. V was clipped by 4 bases and J by 1 base, with 11 bases between them. There are 14 residues in the CDR3. This CDR3 is CASSPNPPNTEAFF. CDR3 coding DNA: TGCGCCAGCAGCCCGAACCCCCCGAACACTGAAGCTTTCTTT.

Ten or more counts support this clonotype. The J gene is TRBJ1-2, the V gene TRBV7-2, with 7 positions matching TRBD1. The CDR3 is 14 amino acids. J was trimmed by 3 bases and V by 5 bases; bases with no gene match: 6. Germline loops: CDR1 SGHTA, CDR2 FQGNSA. The CDR3 bases are TGTGCCAGCAGCGCCTCGGGACAGCACTATGGCTACACCTTC. This codes for CASSASGQHYGYTF. Complete variable domain (other parts from reference TRBV7-2 and TRBJ1-2): GAGVSQSPSNKVTEKGKDVELRCDPISGHTALYWYRQSLGQGLEFLIYFQGNSAPDKSGLPSDRFSAERTGGSVSTLTIQRTQQEDSAVYLCASSASGQHYGYTFGSGTRLTVV.

The V and J genes are TRBV7-8 and TRBJ1-6, with D possibly being TRBD1 (6 bases). Germline CDR1 SGHVS, CDR2 FQNEAQ. The CDR3 has 15 residues. V was shortened by 0 bases and J by 10 bases, with 13 bases between the two germline ends. CDR3 DNA sequence: TGTGCCAGCAGCTTAGCGCGGCAGGGGTTCTCACCCCTCCACTTT. Residues: CASSLARQGFSPLHF.

This clonotype was found a few times. The chain links TRBV20-1 to TRBJ2-6, with TRBD1 matching 7 bases. The ends lost 6 bases at V and 2 bases at J; junction bases unmatched: 1. Germline assignment: CDR1 DFQATT and CDR2 SNEGSKA (reference sequence). This CDR3 contains 13 residues. CDR3 in amino acids: CSATGAGANVLTF. The CDR3 DNA follows: TGCAGTGCCACAGGGGCTGGGGCCAACGTCCTGACTTTC.

The chain couples TRBV10-3 to TRBJ2-3; D might be TRBD1 or TRBD2, each matching 5 bases. CDR1 and CDR2 (germline): ENHRY, SYGVKD. This CDR3 has 16 residues. Trimming took off 4 bases at V and 0 bases at J, with 14 bases between the two ends. CDR3 loop: CAISGETASSTDTQYF. Here the CDR3 DNA reads TGTGCCATCAGTGGGGAGACAGCGTCTAGCACAGATACGCAGTATTTT.

V is TRBV5-1 and J is TRBJ2-7; the D gene could be TRBD1 or TRBD2 (6 bases each). The ends were cut back, 4 bases at V and 2 bases at J, with 16 bases in the middle. There are 15 residues in the CDR3. From germline, CDR1 is SGHRS and CDR2 YFSETQ. CDR3 bases: TGCGCCAGCAGCCGGGAGCGGACAGCCACCTACGAGCAGTACTTC. Its translation is CASSRERTATYEQYF.

The rearrangement links TRBV29-1 to TRBJ2-1, with TRBD1 matching 8 bases. The CDR3 runs 13 residues. Germline CDR1 reads SQVTM; CDR2 reads ANQGSEA. V gave up 6 bases and J gave up 4 bases; unmatched junction bases: 5. The CDR3 DNA reads as TGCAGCGTGGGGCAGGGGGCTTACAATGAGCAGTTCTTC. Its translation is CSVGQGAYNEQFF.

V is TRBV5-1 and J is TRBJ1-2; TRBD1 matches 7 bases. With 0 bases clipped from V and 0 bases from J, the junction kept 8 bases outside the gene matches. This CDR3 region has 17 residues. CDR1 and CDR2 (germline): SGHRS, YFSETQ. The DNA of the CDR3 is TGCGCCAGCAGCTTGGACGCGAGACAGGGACCTAACTATGGCTACACCTTC. Translating it yields CASSLDARQGPNYGYTF.

The chain employs TRBV27 and TRBJ2-5; D is perhaps TRBD2 (5 bases). The CDR3 sequence is 17 residues long. The germline gives CDR1 MNHEY, CDR2 SMNVEV (reference sequence). V was shortened by 3 bases and J by 4 bases, with 21 bases between the two germline ends. The CDR3 protein is CASSLRAPSGLGETQYF. The CDR3 region has the DNA TGTGCCAGCAGTTTGAGGGCGCCCTCTGGGCTCGGAGAGACCCAGTACTTC.

J is TRBJ2-1 and V is TRBV2; weak D call: TRBD2 (6 bases). Germline-derived CDR1 and CDR2 are SNHLY and FYNNEI. The CDR3 is 14 amino acids. Trimming removed 4 bases from V and 9 bases from J, with 16 bases in between. This CDR3 reads CASSVAGTASEQFF. CDR3 nucleotides: TGTGCCAGCAGTGTGGCGGGGACCGCCAGTGAGCAGTTCTTC.

This clonotype was detected a few times. The chain links TRBV5-6 to TRBJ1-1, with D unresolved. Germline assignment: CDR1 SGHDT and CDR2 YYEEEE. The CDR3 loop spans 15 amino acids. With 4 bases removed from V and 5 bases from J, the gap between germline ends came to 18 bases. CDR3 in amino acids: CASSDTDIFSTEAFF. In nucleotides, the CDR3 is TGTGCCAGCAGCGACACCGACATCTTTTCTACTGAAGCTTTCTTT. Together with reference TRBV5-6 and TRBJ1-1, the CDR3 gives the full variable domain: DAGVTQSPTHLIKTRGQQVTLRCSPKSGHDTVSWYQQALGQGPQFIFQYYEEEERQRGNFPDRFSGHQFPNYSSELNVNALLLGDSALYLCASSDTDIFSTEAFFGQGTRLTVV.